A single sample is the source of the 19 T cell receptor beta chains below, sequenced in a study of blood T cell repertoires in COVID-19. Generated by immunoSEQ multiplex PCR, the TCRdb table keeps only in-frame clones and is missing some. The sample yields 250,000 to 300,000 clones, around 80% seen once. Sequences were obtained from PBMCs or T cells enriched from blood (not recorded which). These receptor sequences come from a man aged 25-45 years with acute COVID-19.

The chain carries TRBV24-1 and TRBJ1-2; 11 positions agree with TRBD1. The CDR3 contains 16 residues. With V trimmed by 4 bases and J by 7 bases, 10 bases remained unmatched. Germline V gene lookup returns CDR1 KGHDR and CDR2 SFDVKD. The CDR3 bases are TGTGCCACCAGTGACCGCGGCGGACAGGGGGCGCTTGGCTACACCTTC. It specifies CATSDRGGQGALGYTF.

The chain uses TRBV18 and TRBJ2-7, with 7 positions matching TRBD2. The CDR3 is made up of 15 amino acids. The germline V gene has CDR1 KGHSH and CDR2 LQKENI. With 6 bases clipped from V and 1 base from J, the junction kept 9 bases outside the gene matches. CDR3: CASSQVSGSSYEQYV. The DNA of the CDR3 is TGTGCCAGCTCCCAAGTTAGCGGGTCATCCTACGAGCAGTACGTC.

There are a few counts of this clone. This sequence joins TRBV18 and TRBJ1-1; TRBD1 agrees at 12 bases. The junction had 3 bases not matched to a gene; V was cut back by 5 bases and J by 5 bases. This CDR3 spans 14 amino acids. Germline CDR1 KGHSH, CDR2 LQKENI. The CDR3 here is CASSAGQGATEAFF. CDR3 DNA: TGTGCCAGCTCAGCGGGACAGGGGGCAACTGAAGCTTTCTTT.

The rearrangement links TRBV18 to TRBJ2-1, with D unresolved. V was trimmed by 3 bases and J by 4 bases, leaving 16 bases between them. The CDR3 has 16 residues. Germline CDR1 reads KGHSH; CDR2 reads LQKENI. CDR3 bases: TGTGCCAGCTCACCCTCGAGCCTCGCGGTATACAATGAGCAGTTCTTC. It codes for CASSPSSLAVYNEQFF.

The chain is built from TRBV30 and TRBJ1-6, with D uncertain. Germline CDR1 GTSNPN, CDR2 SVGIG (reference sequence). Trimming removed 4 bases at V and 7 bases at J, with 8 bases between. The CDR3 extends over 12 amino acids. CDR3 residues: CAWTTNNSPLHF. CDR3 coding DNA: TGTGCCTGGACGACTAACAATTCACCCCTCCACTTT.

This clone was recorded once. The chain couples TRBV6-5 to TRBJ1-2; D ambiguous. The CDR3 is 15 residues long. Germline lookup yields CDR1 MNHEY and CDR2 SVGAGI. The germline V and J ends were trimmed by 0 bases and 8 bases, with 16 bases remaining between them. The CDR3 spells CASSYSNPGIGGYTF. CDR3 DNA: TGTGCCAGCAGTTACTCGAACCCCGGGATAGGAGGCTACACCTTC.

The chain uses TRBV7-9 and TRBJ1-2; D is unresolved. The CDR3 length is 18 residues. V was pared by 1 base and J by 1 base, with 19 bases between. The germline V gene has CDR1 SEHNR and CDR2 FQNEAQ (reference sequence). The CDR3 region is CASSLEFREAWLNYGYTF. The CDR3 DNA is TGTGCCAGCAGCTTAGAATTCCGCGAGGCATGGCTTAACTATGGCTACACCTTC. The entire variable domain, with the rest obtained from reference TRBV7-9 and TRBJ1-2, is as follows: DTGVSQNPRHKITKRGQNVTFRCDPISEHNRLYWYRQTLGQGPEFLTYFQNEAQLEKSRLLSDRFSAERPKGSFSTLEIQRTEQGDSAMYLCASSLEFREAWLNYGYTFGSGTRLTVV.

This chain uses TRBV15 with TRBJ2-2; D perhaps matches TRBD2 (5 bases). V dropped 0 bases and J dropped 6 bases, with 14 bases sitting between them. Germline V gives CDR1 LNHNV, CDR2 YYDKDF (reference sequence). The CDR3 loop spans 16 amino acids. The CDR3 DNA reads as TGTGCCACCAGCAGAGACGTGGCAGAGAGGGCCGGGGAGCTGTTTTTT. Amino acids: CATSRDVAERAGELFF.

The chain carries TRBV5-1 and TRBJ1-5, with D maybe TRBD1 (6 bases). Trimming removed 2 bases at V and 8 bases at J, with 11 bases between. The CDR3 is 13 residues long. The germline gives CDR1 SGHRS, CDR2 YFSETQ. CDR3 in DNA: TGCGCCAGCAGCTTATCAGGGGAAGAGCCCCAGCATTTT. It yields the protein CASSLSGEEPQHF.

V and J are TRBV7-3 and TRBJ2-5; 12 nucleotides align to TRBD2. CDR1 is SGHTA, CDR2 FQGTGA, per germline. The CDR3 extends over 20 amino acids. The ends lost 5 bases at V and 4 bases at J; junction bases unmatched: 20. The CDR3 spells CASSPTKLAGGVFPSETQYF. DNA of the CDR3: TGTGCCAGCAGCCCTACCAAACTAGCGGGAGGCGTCTTCCCCTCAGAGACCCAGTACTTC. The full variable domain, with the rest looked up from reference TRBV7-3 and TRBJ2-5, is GAGVSQTPSNKVTEKGKYVELRCDPISGHTALYWYRQSLGQGPEFLIYFQGTGAADDSGLPNDRFFAVRPEGSVSTLKIQRTERGDSAVYLCASSPTKLAGGVFPSETQYFGPGTRLLVL.

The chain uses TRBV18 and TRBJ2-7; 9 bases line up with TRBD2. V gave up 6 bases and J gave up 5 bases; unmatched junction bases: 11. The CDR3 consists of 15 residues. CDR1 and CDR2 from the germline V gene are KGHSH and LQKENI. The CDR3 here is CASSQSGTSWNEQYV. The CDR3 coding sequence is TGTGCCAGCTCTCAATCCGGGACTAGCTGGAACGAGCAGTACGTC.

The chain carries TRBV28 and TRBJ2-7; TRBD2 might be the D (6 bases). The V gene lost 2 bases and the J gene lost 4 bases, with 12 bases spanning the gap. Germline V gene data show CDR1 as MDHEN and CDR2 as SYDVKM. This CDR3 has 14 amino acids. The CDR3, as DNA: TGTGCCAGCAGTTTACCCGGGGGTAAATACGAGCAGTACGTC. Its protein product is CASSLPGGKYEQYV.

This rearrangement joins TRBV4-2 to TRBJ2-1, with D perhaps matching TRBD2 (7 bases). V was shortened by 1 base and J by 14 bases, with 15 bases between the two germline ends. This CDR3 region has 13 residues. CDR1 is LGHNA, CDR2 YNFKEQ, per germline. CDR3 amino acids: CASSQAGGGVKFF. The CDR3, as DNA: TGTGCCAGCAGCCAAGCGGGCGGGGGCGTGAAGTTCTTC.

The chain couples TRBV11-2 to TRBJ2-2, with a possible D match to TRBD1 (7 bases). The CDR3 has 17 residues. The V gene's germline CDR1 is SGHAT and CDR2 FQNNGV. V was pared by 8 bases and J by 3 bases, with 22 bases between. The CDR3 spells CASLSGRGRRDTGELFF. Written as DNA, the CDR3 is TGTGCCAGCCTCTCGGGCAGGGGGAGGCGGGACACCGGGGAGCTGTTTTTT.

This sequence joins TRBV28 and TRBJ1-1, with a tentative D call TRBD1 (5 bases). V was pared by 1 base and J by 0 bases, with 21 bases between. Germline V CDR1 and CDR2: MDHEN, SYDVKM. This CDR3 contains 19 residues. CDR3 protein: CASSLSWRVGTRVNTEAFF. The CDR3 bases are TGTGCCAGCAGTTTATCCTGGAGGGTGGGGACCCGGGTGAACACTGAAGCTTTCTTT.

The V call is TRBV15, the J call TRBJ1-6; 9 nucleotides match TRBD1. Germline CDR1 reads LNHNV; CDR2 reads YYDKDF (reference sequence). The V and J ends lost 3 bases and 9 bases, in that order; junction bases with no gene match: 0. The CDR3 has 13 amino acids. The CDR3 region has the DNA TGTGCCACCAGCAGGGACAGGGGTTCACCCCTCCACTTT. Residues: CATSRDRGSPLHF.

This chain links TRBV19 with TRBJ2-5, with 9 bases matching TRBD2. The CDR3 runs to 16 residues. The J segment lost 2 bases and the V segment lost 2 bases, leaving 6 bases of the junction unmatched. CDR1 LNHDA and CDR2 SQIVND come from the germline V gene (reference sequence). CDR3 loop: CASSIMGSGGQETQYF. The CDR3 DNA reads TGTGCCAGTAGTATAATGGGTAGCGGGGGTCAAGAGACCCAGTACTTC.

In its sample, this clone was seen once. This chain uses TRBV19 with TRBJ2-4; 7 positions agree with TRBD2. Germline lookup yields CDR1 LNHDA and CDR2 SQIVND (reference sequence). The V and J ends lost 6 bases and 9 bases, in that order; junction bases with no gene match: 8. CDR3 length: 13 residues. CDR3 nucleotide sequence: TGTGCCAGTAGCACGGATAGGGAGGGCATTCAGTACTTC. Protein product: CASSTDREGIQYF.

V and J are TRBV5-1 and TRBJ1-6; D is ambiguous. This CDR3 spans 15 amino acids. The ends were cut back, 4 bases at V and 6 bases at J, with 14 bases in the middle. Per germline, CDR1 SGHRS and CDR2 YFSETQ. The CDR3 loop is CASSLDGMSNSPLHF. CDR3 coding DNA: TGCGCCAGCAGCCTAGACGGGATGTCTAATTCACCCCTCCACTTT.